This T cell receptor beta chain was identified in a study of sequential checkpoint blockade in melanoma (dated by TCRdb to the late 2010s). At the level of the whole study: In a 1:1 randomization, patients received either first-line nivolumab then ipilimumab (arm A) or ipilimumab then nivolumab (arm B). Maintenance nivolumab came after each of the two trial sequences. Broader findings and caveats from the paper: The response-prediction model combining TCR metrics and mutation burden needs validation in larger, independent patient cohorts.

This clone showed up just once. It has no known antigen specificity. No much larger clone is present one base from it, and per-base qualities are unavailable. The treatment or condition label on this specimen signifies: randomized to nivolumab then ipilimumab (arm A) or the reverse (arm B). No trial patient had received prior DNA-damaging chemotherapy. Thawed PBMCs were sorted on a FACS Aria II flow cytometer to isolate live CD3+CD8+ cells negative for CD19 and CD56. Samples were obtained from patients with melanoma enrolled in CheckMate 064, a randomized, open-label phase II trial of sequential checkpoint blockade. Peripheral blood mononuclear cells were collected by leukapheresis, purified with Ficoll-Paque, and frozen in human serum with 10% DMSO. Purity of sorted blood CD3+CD8+ cells was verified at >98% immediately after sorting, followed by DNA extraction. TCRbeta CDR3 regions were immunosequenced from genomic DNA with the immunoSEQ Assay. Genomic DNA was amplified by bias-controlled multiplex PCR before high-throughput sequencing. The original pipeline was this. To quantify the absolute abundance of each unique TCRbeta CDR3 region, the sequences were collapsed and filtered. Clonality, defined as 1 minus Pielou's evenness, was calculated using only productive rearrangements. Clones with significantly greater frequencies in on-treatment versus baseline samples were identified using a previously published method. Here the immuneACCESS table is served through TCRdb, limited to in-frame sequences with V and J called. Missing clones are a known gap in these copies; in checked studies unresolved V genes cover under half, and the rest lacks a known reason. V, J and clone size derive from that table, while D and trimming were established from the DNA sequence. The sample table lists approximately 13,000 clones, around 69% of them with a count of one. Approximately 55% of the sample comes from the top ten.

This clonotype was sampled from a human patient with melanoma. Some clones in this sample may be carry-over from other donors' samples. The input for sequencing was CD8+ T cells sorted from blood (inferred from file names), taken from a patient given nivolumab and ipilimumab in sequence.

DNA sequence: TGCGCCAGCAGCGAGGGACAGGGGAACTATGGCTACACCTTC. This yields the protein CASSEGQGNYGYTF. Recombination joined TRBV4-1 with TRBJ1-2; 10 of the junction bases match TRBD1. Counted from cysteine to phenylalanine, this CDR3 has 14 amino acids. The entry retains the CDR3 DNA only, 42 bases that are in frame from base 1. CDR1 and CDR2 (MGHRA, YSYEKL) derive from the germline V gene. Clipping removes 5 bases from V and 2 bases from J, with 2 as the unmatched junction base count.